These T cell receptor beta chains were read from a single sample in a study of blood T cell repertoires in COVID-19. Produced via immunoSEQ multiplex PCR; TCRdb's table is partial and in-frame only. The sample holds about 87,000 clones, roughly 76% seen once. Sequenced: peripheral blood. The receptors were gathered from a woman aged 45-59 years with acute or convalescent COVID-19. Each CDR3 is given without its conserved first and last residue. Size is stated for part of the rows, as once, few or many counts, or as a class when the clone is expanded.

CDR3 protein,clone size,J gene,V gene
ASQEGSRPYEQY,.,TRBJ2-7,TRBV23-1
ASSVGQGPWEQY,.,TRBJ2-7,TRBV9
ASSLGRTENTIY,few,TRBJ1-3,TRBV5-1
ASTPTGQKLNTEAF,.,TRBJ1-1,TRBV19
ASSKSGGKPYGYT,.,TRBJ1-2,TRBV19
ASSPQGDQPQH,.,TRBJ1-5,TRBV18
ASRGLANYGYT,.,TRBJ1-2,TRBV27
ASTGVIGNTIY,.,TRBJ1-3,TRBV6-1
ASRRQGEGQPQH,.,TRBJ1-5,TRBV5-6
ASSQGQSNSPLH,few,TRBJ1-6,TRBV4-1
AISERGRGSYGYT,few,TRBJ1-2,TRBV10-3
ASSPPDRGRFDGYT,.,TRBJ1-2,TRBV5-1
ASSQRGKAGEKLF,.,TRBJ1-4,TRBV3-1/TRBV3-2
SASSRGGYTDTQY,.,TRBJ2-3,TRBV20-1
SVLGGQGNTEAF,.,TRBJ1-1,TRBV29-1
ASSGGTGYNSPLH,few,TRBJ1-6,TRBV28
ASSHTGSPLH,.,TRBJ1-6,TRBV3-1/TRBV3-2
SGRLAGRNEQF,.,TRBJ2-1,TRBV29-1
ASSQGARLLSNEQF,few,TRBJ2-1,TRBV14
ASSSGGSNTGELF,.,TRBJ2-2,TRBV7-2
ASTSGLETQY,.,TRBJ2-5,TRBV6-5
ASSLGLVSSHEQY,.,TRBJ2-7,TRBV7-2
ASTYTQGLLYEQY,.,TRBJ2-7,TRBV28
ASSAGQGNEKLF,.,TRBJ1-4,TRBV5-6
ASSRGDTIY,.,TRBJ1-3,TRBV19
ASSFPGAYEQY,.,TRBJ2-7,TRBV6-5
ASRADRPTDTQY,.,TRBJ2-3,TRBV6-5
ASSSSVNTEAF,.,TRBJ1-1,TRBV12-3/TRBV12-4
ASRGTGGFSYT,.,TRBJ1-2,TRBV28
ASSLVPGTGGNSPLH,.,TRBJ1-6,TRBV27
ASSYPGQGGNTIY,few,TRBJ1-3,TRBV6-5
ASSFEGTSGAQTQY,.,TRBJ2-5,TRBV11-2
ASSPENRGRNSPLH,.,TRBJ1-6,TRBV4-2